The 21 T cell receptor beta chains in this list originate from one sample, sequenced in a study of pediatric ulcerative colitis. Method: immunoSEQ multiplex PCR; TCRdb's copy keeps in-frame clones and lacks some. The data show roughly 64,000 clones, with roughly nine tenths seen just once and about 3.5% held by the top ten. Sequencing used blood. These receptors were obtained from a boy aged 5-17 years with severe ulcerative colitis.

V usage is TRBV6-5 and J usage is TRBJ2-1, with unresolved D. V lost 5 bases and J lost 0, with 11 bases in between. The CDR3 is made up of 15 amino acids. The germline gives CDR1 MNHEY, CDR2 SVGAGI. CDR3 bases: TGTGCCAGCAGTCCGCGCTCAAGCTCCTACAATGAGCAGTTCTTC. This encodes CASSPRSSSYNEQFF.

The V call is TRBV30, the J call TRBJ2-2; no clear D gene. The CDR3 length is 15 residues. CDR1 and CDR2 (germline): GTSNPN, SVGIG (reference sequence). Trimming removed 0 bases from V and 3 bases from J, with 11 bases in between. CDR3 amino acids: CAWSVPGPHTGELFF. The DNA for the CDR3 is TGTGCCTGGAGTGTTCCGGGTCCCCACACCGGGGAGCTGTTTTTT.

This chain joins TRBV29-1 and TRBJ2-7, with 14 bases fitting TRBD2. The germline V gene encodes CDR1 SQVTM and CDR2 ANQGSEA. The CDR3 contains 17 residues. J lost 0 bases, V lost 6 bases, and 10 bases had no gene match. This CDR3 is CSVGGGLAGVPSYEQYF. In DNA form, the CDR3 reads TGCAGCGTAGGGGGGGGACTAGCGGGAGTCCCCTCCTACGAGCAGTACTTC.

This clone appeared a single time. V is TRBV9 and J is TRBJ1-2; D gene ambiguous. V lost 4 bases and J 0 bases, leaving 13 bases between the germline ends. The CDR3 contains 15 residues. The germline gives CDR1 SGDLS, CDR2 YYNGEE. The CDR3 nucleotides are TGTGCCAGCAGCCCTAGCGGACGGACTAACTATGGCTACACCTTC. Protein: CASSPSGRTNYGYTF.

The V call is TRBV5-1, the J call TRBJ1-2, with TRBD1 matching over 8 bases. CDR3 size: 14 residues. The germline CDR1 and CDR2 sequences are SGHRS and YFSETQ. Unmatched junction bases numbered 10, after V lost 7 bases and J lost 5 bases. The DNA of the CDR3 is TGCGCCAGCCAGGGACAGGATGACTTATATGGCTACACCTTC. This translates into CASQGQDDLYGYTF.

This sequence joins TRBV19 and TRBJ2-7; 8 bases are shared with TRBD1. The germline V gene has CDR1 LNHDA and CDR2 SQIVND (reference sequence). J was trimmed by 6 bases and V by 5 bases; bases with no gene match: 12. There are 15 residues in the CDR3. The CDR3 is CASSPFLDRDSEQYF. CDR3 in DNA: TGTGCCAGTAGTCCCTTCCTGGACAGGGACAGCGAGCAGTACTTC.

CDR3 protein: CASSPAPDRAYEQYF. As DNA, the CDR3 is TGTGCCAGCAGTCCGGCCCCGGACAGGGCCTACGAGCAGTACTTC. The chain couples TRBV11-2 to TRBJ2-7, with 8 bases that match TRBD1. The CDR3 is 15 amino acids. Trimming cost V 6 bases and J 2 bases; bases outside gene matches: 9. Germline loops: CDR1 SGHAT, CDR2 FQNNGV. Full variable domain (missing parts from reference TRBV11-2 and TRBJ2-7): EAGVAQSPRYKIIEKRQSVAFWCNPISGHATLYWYQQILGQGPKLLIQFQNNGVVDDSQLPKDRFSAERLKGVDSTLKIQPAKLEDSAVYLCASSPAPDRAYEQYFGPGTRLTVT.

The gene calls are TRBV11-2 and TRBJ2-7; 10 nucleotides align to TRBD2. The V and J ends lost 1 base and 0 bases, in that order; junction bases with no gene match: 3. The CDR3 extends over 16 amino acids. Per the germline V gene, CDR1 is SGHAT and CDR2 is FQNNGV. The CDR3 reads CASSLGPSGSSYEQYF. The CDR3 coding sequence is TGTGCCAGCAGCTTAGGTCCTAGCGGGAGCTCCTACGAGCAGTACTTC.

V is TRBV7-8 and J is TRBJ2-7; TRBD2 matches at 9 bases. The CDR3 totals 13 residues. Germline-derived CDR1 and CDR2 are SGHVS and FQNEAQ. J was trimmed by 6 bases and V by 5 bases; bases with no gene match: 5. Written as DNA, the CDR3 is TGTGCCAGCAGCCAAGGGACTAGCAGCGAGCAGTACTTC. Translated: CASSQGTSSEQYF.

This clone was seen a few times. This chain joins TRBV4-2 and TRBJ1-2; 7 nucleotides agree with TRBD1. Per germline, CDR1 LGHNA and CDR2 YNFKEQ. Germline trimming cut 6 bases from V and 4 bases from J; bases unmatched to any gene: 5. This CDR3 is 13 amino acids long. The CDR3 region is CASSQDRSYGYTF. The CDR3 nucleotides read TGTGCCAGCAGTCAGGACAGGAGCTATGGCTACACCTTC.

The rearrangement uses TRBV30 and TRBJ2-7, with 9 nucleotides matching TRBD2. Germline CDR1 and CDR2: GTSNPN and SVGIG (reference sequence). The CDR3 is made up of 13 amino acids. The V and J ends lost 3 bases and 3 bases, in that order; junction bases with no gene match: 3. This CDR3 is CAWRTSGDYEQYF. The CDR3 DNA sequence: TGTGCCTGGAGGACTAGCGGAGACTACGAGCAGTACTTC. Using reference TRBV30 and TRBJ2-7 for the parts outside the CDR3, the full variable domain is SQTIHQWPATLVQPVGSPLSLECTVEGTSNPNLYWYRQAAGRGLQLLFYSVGIGQISSEVPQNLSASRPQDRQFILSSKKLLLSDSGFYLCAWRTSGDYEQYFGPGTRLTVT.

J is TRBJ1-1 and V is TRBV4-1; D is possibly TRBD1 (5 bases). There are 13 residues in the CDR3. Per the germline V gene, CDR1 is MGHRA and CDR2 is YSYEKL. With 3 bases removed from V and 3 bases from J, the gap between germline ends came to 8 bases. CDR3 sequence reads: CASSHRDDTEAFF. The CDR3 DNA is TGCGCCAGCAGCCACCGGGACGACACTGAAGCTTTCTTT.

The chain recombines TRBV4-3 with TRBJ2-7; the match to TRBD2 covers 7 bases. V was clipped by 2 bases and J by 0 bases; unmatched bases: 4. Germline CDR1 reads LGHNA; CDR2 reads YSLEER. CDR3 length: 15 residues. CDR3 sequence (DNA): TGCGCCAGCAGCCAATCTGGCGGGAGCTCCTACGAGCAGTACTTC. Translation gives CASSQSGGSSYEQYF.

The chain uses TRBV7-2 and TRBJ2-1; possibly TRBD2 for D (6 bases). This CDR3 has 21 amino acids. V dropped 0 bases and J dropped 1 base, with 25 bases sitting between them. The germline gives CDR1 SGHTA, CDR2 FQGNSA. CDR3 region: CASSLAVPGVVGPRSYNEQFF. For the CDR3, the DNA is TGTGCCAGCAGCTTAGCGGTCCCGGGAGTAGTTGGCCCGCGGTCCTACAATGAGCAGTTCTTC.

This chain's CDR3 is CASGKLAGEYEQYF. DNA for the CDR3: TGCGCCAGCGGCAAACTAGCGGGAGAATACGAGCAGTACTTC. The chain is built from TRBV5-1 and TRBJ2-7; TRBD2 matches 11 bases. CDR1 is SGHRS, CDR2 YFSETQ, per germline. Trimming removed 7 bases from V and 4 bases from J; junction bases left unmatched: 7. The CDR3 is 14 amino acids.

The chain recombines TRBV5-1 with TRBJ2-7; 7 bases are shared with TRBD1. CDR1 and CDR2 (germline): SGHRS, YFSETQ. This CDR3 comprises 14 residues. V was pared by 2 bases and J by 6 bases, with 8 bases of the junction left unmatched. Here the CDR3 DNA reads TGCGCCAGCAGCTTAACCGACAGGGTGGCCGAGCAGTACTTC. This gives the protein CASSLTDRVAEQYF.

This clone is a singleton in its sample. This sequence joins TRBV10-2 and TRBJ1-2, with 7 nucleotides matching TRBD1. Germline lookup yields CDR1 WSHSY and CDR2 SAAADI. With 6 bases clipped from V and 3 bases from J, the junction kept 4 bases outside the gene matches. CDR3 length: 13 residues. The CDR3 loop reads CASSSGTDYGYTF. For the CDR3, the DNA is TGCGCCAGCAGCTCCGGGACAGACTATGGCTACACCTTC.

Only one count was recorded for this clone. The rearrangement uses TRBV30 and TRBJ2-3; D gene ambiguous. Between the trimmed V and J ends, which lost 2 bases and 3 bases, there was a span of 9 bases. CDR3 length: 13 residues. Per the germline V gene, CDR1 is GTSNPN and CDR2 is SVGIG (reference sequence). CDR3 protein: CAWSYSVTDTQYF. CDR3 nucleotide sequence: TGTGCCTGGAGTTATTCAGTGACAGATACGCAGTATTTT.

This clone appeared a single time. The chain combines TRBV6-6 with TRBJ2-7, with 7 bases identical to TRBD1. CDR3 length: 14 residues. Germline loops: CDR1 MNHNY, CDR2 SVGAGI (reference sequence). V lost 2 bases to trimming and J lost 3 bases; unmatched junction nucleotides: 4. CDR3 sequence (DNA): TGTGCCAGCAGTTACCGGGACAGAATCTACGAGCAGTACTTC. This translates into CASSYRDRIYEQYF.

J is TRBJ2-7 and V is TRBV14; 8 nucleotides align to TRBD2. The V segment lost 4 bases and the J segment 3 bases; nucleotides outside the gene matches: 8. Germline CDR1 SGHDN, CDR2 FVKESK. The CDR3 extends over 15 amino acids. Written as DNA, the CDR3 is TGTGCCAGCAGCCCGGCGGGGGGCGGGCGCTACGAGCAGTACTTC. This encodes CASSPAGGGRYEQYF.

The rearrangement joins TRBV4-2 to TRBJ2-5; possibly TRBD2 for D (6 bases). V lost 1 base and J lost 3, with 12 bases in between. Per the germline V gene, CDR1 is LGHNA and CDR2 is YNFKEQ. CDR3 length equals 15 residues. The CDR3 region is CASSQGVSGEETQYF. CDR3 coding DNA: TGTGCCAGCAGCCAAGGGGTGTCGGGAGAAGAGACCCAGTACTTC.